One sample yielded the 27 T cell receptor beta chains listed below, sequenced in a study of human T cells and chemical hapten exposure. In TCRdb, the RACE reads were re-called with MiXCR into one record per CDR3 protein. The data hold under 110,000 distinct CDR3 sequences, with approximately 12% observed a single time. Noted time point: pre-sensitization, week 0. Treatment in this sample: therapeutic diphenylcyclopropenone sensitization with weekly scalp DPC. The sample was whole blood, taken in connection with sensitization to the hapten diphenylcyclopropenone (DPC). The receptor set was obtained from a woman aged 50 to 65 with alopecia areata. Some clones in this sample may be carry-over from other donors' samples.

The rearrangement links TRBV5-1 to TRBJ2-7; D is unclear. Trimming removed 3 bases at V and 1 base at J, with 8 bases between. This CDR3 is 13 amino acids long. The germline V gene has CDR1 SGHRS and CDR2 YFSETQ. The CDR3 reads CASSSNPSYEQYF. CDR3 in DNA: TGCGCCAGCAGCTCGAACCCATCCTACGAGCAGTACTTC. Supplemented by reference TRBV5-1 and TRBJ2-7, the full variable domain reads KAGVTQTPRYLIKTRGQQVTLSCSPISGHRSVSWYQQTPGQGLQFLFEYFSETQRNKGNFPGRFSGRQFSNSRSEMNVSTLELGDSALYLCASSSNPSYEQYFGPGTRLTVT.

This clonotype was found a few times. This chain links TRBV27 with TRBJ1-6; unclear D gene. The germline V gene has CDR1 MNHEY and CDR2 SMNVEV (reference sequence). The CDR3 totals 13 residues. Trimming stripped 3 bases from V and 7 bases from J, with 7 bases between. The CDR3 loop reads CASSLFSNSPLHF. In nucleotides, the CDR3 is TGTGCCAGCAGTTTGTTTTCAAATTCACCCCTCCACTTT.

This clonotype was picked up a small number of times. V and J are TRBV7-2 and TRBJ1-6, with a tentative D call TRBD1 (5 bases). Trimming cost V 0 bases and J 6 bases, with 12 bases left between them. The germline CDR1 and CDR2 sequences are SGHTA and FQGNSA. The CDR3 runs to 16 residues. CDR3 bases: TGTGCCAGCAGCTTAGCATCGCAGGGTTTTAATTCACCCCTCCACTTT. This translates into CASSLASQGFNSPLHF. The whole variable domain, remainder taken from reference TRBV7-2 and TRBJ1-6, is GAGVSQSPSNKVTEKGKDVELRCDPISGHTALYWYRQSLGQGLEFLIYFQGNSAPDKSGLPSDRFSAERTGGSVSTLTIQRTQQEDSAVYLCASSLASQGFNSPLHFGNGTRLTVT.

This clonotype has a handful of counts. This chain connects TRBV10-3 to TRBJ1-1, with D hard to call. V was pared by 2 bases and J by 1 base, with 8 bases between. There are 14 residues in the CDR3. Germline CDR1 is ENHRY and CDR2 is SYGVKD. The CDR3 region has the DNA TGTGCCATCAGTGAGGACCTTACGAACACTGAAGCTTTCTTT. Protein product: CAISEDLTNTEAFF.

V usage is TRBV11-2 and J usage is TRBJ2-2; 11 nucleotides align to TRBD2. The CDR3 length is 18 residues. CDR1 and CDR2 from the germline V gene are SGHAT and FQNNGV. V trimming: 7 bases; J trimming: 1 base; junction bases outside the gene matches: 11. The CDR3 nucleotides read TGTGCCAGCAACTCGATTCCTGGACTAGCGGGGAACACCGGGGAGCTGTTTTTT. This codes for CASNSIPGLAGNTGELFF.

The chain uses TRBV20-1 and TRBJ1-1; D call uncertain. Germline V gives CDR1 DFQATT, CDR2 SNEGSKA (reference sequence). Trimming removed 4 bases from V and 3 bases from J, with 12 bases in between. The CDR3 totals 13 residues. The chain's CDR3 is CSAKKTWDTEAFF. The CDR3, as DNA: TGCAGTGCTAAAAAGACCTGGGACACTGAAGCTTTCTTT.

The chain carries TRBV5-6 and TRBJ2-3; 9 positions match TRBD2. In germline, CDR1 is SGHDT, CDR2 YYEEEE. V lost 4 bases and J lost 4; bases outside the gene matches: 10. There are 16 residues in the CDR3. The CDR3 DNA sequence: TGTGCCAGCAGCGGCCGGGGACTAGCTAATCCAGATACGCAGTATTTT. Encoded protein: CASSGRGLANPDTQYF.

This clonotype appeared a few times. CDR3 DNA: TGTGCCAGCAGCTTAGGACTGGGGCCCTCCTACAATGAGCAGTTCTTC. This encodes CASSLGLGPSYNEQFF. The genes are TRBV7-9 and TRBJ2-1; perhaps TRBD1 as D (5 bases). CDR1 and CDR2 from the germline V gene are SEHNR and FQNEAQ (reference sequence). V dropped 1 base and J dropped 0 bases, with 10 bases sitting between them. The CDR3 contains 16 residues.

The chain has TRBV25-1 and TRBJ1-1; 8 nucleotides agree with TRBD1. Trimming at V came to 0 bases and at J to 8 bases, leaving 8 bases not matched to a gene. The CDR3 extends over 15 amino acids. Germline lookup yields CDR1 MGHDK and CDR2 SYGVNS. The CDR3 sequence: CASSEYRTGFGEAFF. In DNA, the CDR3 is TGTGCCAGCAGTGAATACCGGACAGGGTTTGGAGAAGCTTTCTTT.

The V call is TRBV24-1, the J call TRBJ1-2; the D is unclear. The germline V gene encodes CDR1 KGHDR and CDR2 SFDVKD. The CDR3 has 15 residues. Trimming left V 3 bases short and J 2 bases short, with 12 bases between. CDR3 sequence: CATSDPQNINYGYTF. CDR3 DNA: TGTGCCACCAGTGATCCCCAAAACATAAACTATGGCTACACCTTC.

This clonotype came up a few times. V is TRBV3-1 and J is TRBJ1-1; D gene ambiguous. CDR3 length: 12 residues. Germline CDR1 is LGHDT and CDR2 is YNNKEL (reference sequence). Trimming cost V 4 bases and J 3 bases, with 6 bases left between them. CDR3 nucleotides: TGTGCCAGCAGCCGGGTCGACACTGAAGCTTTCTTT. Protein: CASSRVDTEAFF.

The chain couples TRBV5-1 to TRBJ2-2, with D possibly being TRBD2 (5 bases). V lost 4 bases and J 4 bases, leaving 11 bases between the germline ends. The germline V gene has CDR1 SGHRS and CDR2 YFSETQ. The CDR3 is 14 amino acids. The CDR3 loop is CASSLLATTGELFF. For the CDR3, the DNA is TGCGCCAGCAGCCTATTAGCGACCACCGGGGAGCTGTTTTTT.

This clonotype was observed a handful of times. The DNA of the CDR3 is TGCAGTGCTAGATCCCCGGGTCTAAATCAGCCCCAGCATTTT. Protein sequence: CSARSPGLNQPQHF. The gene calls are TRBV20-1 and TRBJ1-5; D not resolved. V lost 2 bases and J 4 bases, leaving 12 bases between the germline ends. The CDR3 length is 14 residues. CDR1 and CDR2 (germline): DFQATT, SNEGSKA (reference sequence).

Only a few counts were recorded for this clonotype. This chain links TRBV28 with TRBJ2-7, with D maybe TRBD1 (5 bases). Germline values: CDR1 MDHEN, CDR2 SYDVKM. Trimming cost V 3 bases and J 4 bases, with 19 bases left between them. CDR3 length: 16 amino acids. Written as DNA, the CDR3 is TGTGCCAGCAGTTTGGGGCCCTGGCAGGGTAGGTACGAGCAGTACTTC. It is translated as CASSLGPWQGRYEQYF.

This clonotype was seen repeatedly, ten times or more. The chain joins TRBV14 to TRBJ1-1, with D possibly being TRBD1 (5 bases). V lost 1 base and J lost 0, with 12 bases in between. CDR3 length: 16 amino acids. The germline V gene encodes CDR1 SGHDN and CDR2 FVKESK. The CDR3 nucleotides read TGTGCCAGCAGCCAAGTTAACAGGTTCCTGAACACTGAAGCTTTCTTT. This codes for CASSQVNRFLNTEAFF.

This clonotype was counted many times. The chain joins TRBV12-3 or TRBV12-4 to TRBJ2-5; no firm D call. The CDR3 is 14 amino acids. Trimming took off 3 bases at V and 2 bases at J, with 10 bases between the two ends. The chain's CDR3 is CASSFSGRQETQYF. CDR3 sequence (DNA): TGTGCCAGCAGTTTCTCGGGCAGACAAGAGACCCAGTACTTC.

The chain carries TRBV4-1 and TRBJ2-4; a weak D match, TRBD2 (6 bases). V was clipped by 1 base and J by 0 bases, with 13 bases between them. Germline V gene data show CDR1 as MGHRA and CDR2 as YSYEKL. The CDR3 extends over 17 amino acids. The CDR3 DNA sequence: TGCGCCAGCAGCCAAGCCCCGGCGGGGATAGCCAAAAACATTCAGTACTTC. This sequence encodes CASSQAPAGIAKNIQYF.

This clonotype was detected a few times. The chain combines TRBV11-2 with TRBJ2-1; TRBD1 or TRBD2 may be the D gene (5 bases each). The CDR3 contains 15 residues. Germline values: CDR1 SGHAT, CDR2 FQNNGV. Trimming took off 4 bases at V and 10 bases at J, with 20 bases between the two ends. The CDR3 protein is CASSSRSGPHREQFF. The CDR3 bases are TGTGCCAGCAGCTCGAGATCGGGGCCACATAGAGAGCAGTTCTTC.

This clonotype was recorded at least ten times. V gene TRBV10-2 combines with J gene TRBJ1-1; D perhaps matches TRBD1 (5 bases). Trimming shortened V by 0 bases and J by 4 bases, and 15 bases separated the two germline ends. This CDR3 comprises 16 residues. Germline lookup yields CDR1 WSHSY and CDR2 SAAADI. CDR3 region: CASSESGRPEGTEAFF. DNA of the CDR3: TGCGCCAGCAGTGAGTCGGGACGCCCGGAGGGCACTGAAGCTTTCTTT.

The chain combines TRBV9 with TRBJ2-1; perhaps TRBD2 as D (6 bases). Germline assignment: CDR1 SGDLS and CDR2 YYNGEE. The V gene lost 0 bases and the J gene lost 0 bases, with 16 bases spanning the gap. This CDR3 has 18 residues. Here the CDR3 DNA reads TGTGCCAGCAGCGTAGCACAATTAGCGGCCTCCTCCTACAATGAGCAGTTCTTC. This gives the protein CASSVAQLAASSYNEQFF.

This chain links TRBV29-1 with TRBJ2-7; D ambiguous. CDR1 SQVTM and CDR2 ANQGSEA come from the germline V gene. V was cut by 3 bases and J by 4 bases, with 4 bases left in between. The CDR3 runs to 10 residues. The CDR3 loop is CSVETYEQYF. In nucleotides, the CDR3 is TGCAGCGTTGAGACTTACGAGCAGTACTTC.

This chain links TRBV2 with TRBJ2-1; 9 bases fit TRBD2. CDR1 is SNHLY and CDR2 is FYNNEI in the germline V gene. This CDR3 spans 14 amino acids. Losses at the gene ends were 6 bases for V and 7 bases for J; bases not matched to a gene: 7. The CDR3 DNA reads TGTGCCAGCAGCCGACTAGCGGTCGCAAATGAGCAGTTCTTC. This sequence encodes CASSRLAVANEQFF.

The chain employs TRBV5-1 and TRBJ1-4; 9 positions agree with TRBD1. This CDR3 spans 14 amino acids. Germline V lookup: CDR1 SGHRS, CDR2 YFSETQ. Losses at the gene ends were 4 bases for V and 8 bases for J; bases not matched to a gene: 6. The DNA of the CDR3 is TGCGCCAGCAGCACGGGACAGGGCGAGGAAAAACTGTTTTTT. Protein sequence: CASSTGQGEEKLFF.

This clonotype was counted a few times. The chain recombines TRBV11-1 with TRBJ1-6; no definite D call. In germline, CDR1 is SGHAT, CDR2 FQDESV (reference sequence). The CDR3 length is 15 residues. V was pared by 5 bases and J by 7 bases, with 15 bases between. CDR3 sequence reads: CASSPRLRGNSPLHF. In nucleotides, the CDR3 is TGTGCCAGCAGCCCTAGGCTCCGAGGGAATTCACCCCTCCACTTT. The full variable domain, with the rest looked up from reference TRBV11-1 and TRBJ1-6, is EAEVAQSPRYKITEKSQAVAFWCDPISGHATLYWYRQILGQGPELLVQFQDESVVDDSQLPKDRFSAERLKGVDSTLKIQPAELGDSAMYLCASSPRLRGNSPLHFGNGTRLTVT.

In its sample, this clonotype was seen a few times. This chain connects TRBV6-1 to TRBJ1-5; tentatively, D is TRBD1 (6 bases). V was trimmed by 6 bases and J by 0 bases, leaving 9 bases between them. Germline V gene sequence: CDR1 MNHNS, CDR2 SASEGT. This CDR3 contains 14 residues. CDR3 loop: CASRPQGSNQPQHF. In DNA form, the CDR3 reads TGTGCCAGCAGACCACAGGGTAGCAATCAGCCCCAGCATTTT.

This clonotype was counted at least ten times. The V and J genes are TRBV28 and TRBJ2-4; no reliable D call. CDR1 and CDR2 (germline): MDHEN, SYDVKM. The V and J ends lost 6 bases and 2 bases respectively, with 11 bases between them. The CDR3 has 14 residues. The CDR3 reads CASRGGDSKNIQYF. In DNA form, the CDR3 reads TGTGCCAGCAGGGGCGGCGACTCCAAAAACATTCAGTACTTC.

Only a few counts were recorded for this clonotype. The V gene is TRBV18, the J gene TRBJ2-3, with 9 positions matching TRBD1. Germline CDR1 and CDR2: KGHSH and LQKENI. The ends lost 3 bases at V and 4 bases at J; junction bases unmatched: 11. The CDR3 has 17 amino acids. This chain's CDR3 is CASSPGWRDRAADTQYF. The CDR3 DNA is TGTGCCAGCTCACCGGGTTGGAGGGACAGGGCAGCAGATACGCAGTATTTT.